Shown below are 13 T cell receptor beta chains from a single sample sequenced in a study of regulatory T cells in long-lasting Graves disease. TCR beta libraries were built with iRepertoire HTBI primers and Arm-PCR of CDR3 regions. TCRdb passed the multiplex PCR reads through MiXCR, listing each CDR3 protein once. The sample lists 500,000 or so distinct CDR3 sequences; roughly 16% were seen once. Time point indicated: newly diagnosed GD, antithyroid drugs for less than 3 months. PBMC-derived RNA was used for the TCR library. The same data also contributed to another study, on T cells in Graves' hyperthyroidism and ophthalmopathy.

This specimen consisted of peripheral blood mononuclear cells (PBMCs), obtained at new diagnosis, from a patient treated with antithyroid drugs. The source of these receptors is a woman aged 35 to 60 with Graves disease.

This clonotype was observed many times. V is TRBV6-1 and J is TRBJ2-7, with TRBD2 matching over 7 bases. The germline CDR1 and CDR2 sequences are MNHNS and SASEGT. J gave up 7 bases and V 1 base, and 7 bases lay outside the gene matches. This CDR3 spans 14 amino acids. The CDR3 reads CASSEEAGPGEQYF. CDR3 DNA sequence: TGTGCCAGCAGTGAAGAAGCGGGGCCAGGGGAGCAGTACTTC.

This clonotype was picked up a small number of times. The chain recombines TRBV5-4 with TRBJ2-1; D assignment may be TRBD1 or TRBD2 (7 bases each). Germline V gene sequence: CDR1 SGHNT, CDR2 YYREEE (reference sequence). The CDR3 contains 15 residues. The V end lost 0 bases, the J end lost 7 bases, and 14 bases lay between the germline ends. CDR3: CASSLAGGVSNEQFF. The DNA for the CDR3 is TGTGCCAGCAGCTTGGCAGGGGGGGTTTCGAATGAGCAGTTCTTC.

This clonotype was seen ten or more times. The J gene is TRBJ1-2, the V gene TRBV18; maybe TRBD1 (5 bases). V dropped 3 bases and J dropped 5 bases, with 19 bases sitting between them. The germline V gene has CDR1 KGHSH and CDR2 LQKENI. The CDR3 spans 16 residues. The CDR3 sequence is CASSPTTGTNLYGYTF. The CDR3 DNA reads as TGTGCCAGCTCACCTACAACTGGGACGAACCTGTATGGCTACACCTTC.

The rearrangement uses TRBV12-3 or TRBV12-4 and TRBJ1-2; the match to TRBD1 covers 8 bases. The ends lost 6 bases at V and 6 bases at J; junction bases unmatched: 6. The CDR3 length is 13 residues. CDR3 DNA: TGTGCCAGCAGCCCGGACAGGGAAGATGGCTACACCTTC. The encoded protein is CASSPDREDGYTF.

This clonotype showed up many times. The V and J genes are TRBV11-2 and TRBJ1-1, with D unclear. V was clipped by 1 base and J by 7 bases, with 7 bases between them. CDR1 SGHAT and CDR2 FQNNGV come from the germline V gene. The CDR3 has 12 amino acids. The CDR3 DNA reads TGTGCCAGCAGCTTAGGTACATATGAAGCTTTCTTT. As protein: CASSLGTYEAFF.

In this sample, this clonotype turned up many times. The rearrangement uses TRBV2 and TRBJ2-1; D is unresolved. The CDR3 length is 12 residues. Deletions cut 8 bases from V and 3 bases from J, with 8 bases between. Germline CDR1 reads SNHLY; CDR2 reads FYNNEI. This CDR3 is CASSLLYNEQFF. The CDR3 nucleotides are TGTGCCAGCTCACTCCTCTACAATGAGCAGTTCTTC.

This clonotype was observed at least ten times. The chain is built from TRBV5-1 and TRBJ2-1, with TRBD2 matching 13 bases. Germline V gene lookup returns CDR1 SGHRS and CDR2 YFSETQ. Trimming removed 4 bases from V and 8 bases from J; junction bases left unmatched: 9. This CDR3 is 16 amino acids long. CDR3 coding DNA: TGCGCCAGCAGCCGAGGAACTAGCGGGGGGGCCGATGAGCAGTTCTTC. Protein product: CASSRGTSGGADEQFF.

V usage is TRBV18 and J usage is TRBJ1-1; 7 bases fit TRBD1. The J segment lost 7 bases and the V segment lost 4 bases, leaving 12 bases of the junction unmatched. Germline CDR1 reads KGHSH; CDR2 reads LQKENI. This CDR3 has 15 amino acids. The CDR3 DNA sequence: TGTGCCAGCTCACATACAGACAGGGTTGATGGTGAAGCTTTCTTT. Its translation is CASSHTDRVDGEAFF.

This clonotype was counted a few times. This rearrangement joins TRBV10-1 to TRBJ2-1, with D perhaps matching TRBD2 (7 bases). CDR1 and CDR2 (germline): WNHNN, SYGVQD (reference sequence). Trimming shortened V by 3 bases and J by 6 bases, and 15 bases separated the two germline ends. The CDR3 has 15 amino acids. CDR3 coding DNA: TGCGCCAGCAGTGACGGTGGGGGGGCGGGCAATGAGCAGTTCTTC. Residues: CASSDGGGAGNEQFF.

This clonotype was seen more than once but under ten times. The V call is TRBV12-3 or TRBV12-4, the J call TRBJ1-5; no reliable D call. The V end lost 0 bases, the J end lost 5 bases, and 14 bases lay between the germline ends. This CDR3 region has 16 residues. This chain's CDR3 is CASSLAKEPGHQPQHF. The CDR3 DNA reads as TGTGCCAGCAGTTTAGCGAAGGAGCCGGGCCATCAGCCCCAGCATTTT.

V usage is TRBV20-1 and J usage is TRBJ2-4; 7 nucleotides line up with TRBD1. Near its end, the DNA agrees better with TRBJ2-7, so the J call may be wrong. Germline V CDR1 and CDR2: DFQATT, SNEGSKA (reference sequence). The CDR3 has 15 amino acids. CDR3 nucleotide sequence: TGCAGTGCTCAAACCCCACAGGGGTCCTCCTACGAGCAGTACTTC. The encoded protein is CSAQTPQGSSYEQYF.

This clonotype was observed at least ten times. The chain is built from TRBV18 and TRBJ1-2; D is unresolved. V was clipped by 3 bases and J by 5 bases, with 10 bases between them. The V gene's germline CDR1 is KGHSH and CDR2 LQKENI. The CDR3 totals 13 residues. CDR3 sequence (DNA): TGTGCCAGCTCACCCCCGGGGAAATATGGCTACACCTTC. Translated, it gives CASSPPGKYGYTF.

This clonotype occurred many times. The V call is TRBV2, the J call TRBJ2-3; the match to TRBD1 covers 9 bases. Trimming took 1 base from V and 3 from J; bases not matched to a gene: 5. This CDR3 comprises 16 residues. The germline V gene has CDR1 SNHLY and CDR2 FYNNEI. CDR3 loop: CASSEERTGATDTQYF. DNA for the CDR3: TGTGCCAGCAGTGAAGAACGGACAGGGGCAACAGATACGCAGTATTTT.